The T cell receptor beta chain described here comes from a study of blood T cell repertoires in COVID-19. Turning to the study itself: COVID-19 samples, acute and convalescent, were from the United States, Italy and Spain.

V lost 3 bases, J lost 0 bases, and 9 bases lay in between. Germline CDR1 is MNHNS and CDR2 is SASEGT. The CDR3 runs 14 residues. Authors' data handling: Amplification from reference gene primers served as the basis for estimated nucleated cell counts. Sequencing used immunoSEQ multiplex PCR; TCRdb keeps in-frame clones, though not all of them. V and J calls and clone size are copied from that table; D and trimming were computed from the DNA. There are 110,000 or so clones in the sample; just under 90% occur only once, and approximately 4.5% lies in the top ten. This clone has only one observation. The sequence was obtained from a woman aged 45-59 years with acute or convalescent COVID-19. This chain joins TRBV6-1 and TRBJ2-7, with D perhaps TRBD2 (5 bases). The sequenced sample was peripheral blood. Written as DNA, the CDR3 is TGTGCCAGCAGTGATGTAGCGACCTCCTACGAGCAGTACTTC. Amino acid sequence: CASSDVATSYEQYF.